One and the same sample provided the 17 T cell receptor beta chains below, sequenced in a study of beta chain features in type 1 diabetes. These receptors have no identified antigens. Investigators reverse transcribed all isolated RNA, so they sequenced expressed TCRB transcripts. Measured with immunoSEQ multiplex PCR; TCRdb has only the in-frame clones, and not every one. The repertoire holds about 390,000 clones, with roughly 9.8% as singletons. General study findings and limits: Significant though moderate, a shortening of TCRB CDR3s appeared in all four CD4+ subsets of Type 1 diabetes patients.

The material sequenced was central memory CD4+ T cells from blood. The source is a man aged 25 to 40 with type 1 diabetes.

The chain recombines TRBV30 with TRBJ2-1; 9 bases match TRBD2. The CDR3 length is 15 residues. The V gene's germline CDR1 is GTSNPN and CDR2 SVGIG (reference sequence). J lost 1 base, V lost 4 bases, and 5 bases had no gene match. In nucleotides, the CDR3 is TGTGCCTGGACTATACTAGCGGGTTCCTACAATGAGCAGTTCTTC. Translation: CAWTILAGSYNEQFF.

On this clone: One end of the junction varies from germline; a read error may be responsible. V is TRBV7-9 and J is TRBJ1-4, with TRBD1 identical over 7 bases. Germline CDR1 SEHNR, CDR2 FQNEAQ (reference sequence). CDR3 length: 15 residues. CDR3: CASSLAGQRNEKLFF. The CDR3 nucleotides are TGTGCCAGCAGCCTAGCGGGACAGCGGAATGAAAAACTGTTTTTT.

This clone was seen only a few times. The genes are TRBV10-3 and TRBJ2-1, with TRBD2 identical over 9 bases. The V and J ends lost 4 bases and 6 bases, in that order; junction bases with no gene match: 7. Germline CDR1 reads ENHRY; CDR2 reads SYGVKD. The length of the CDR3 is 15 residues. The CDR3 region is CAISVRTSAFNEQFF. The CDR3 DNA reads TGTGCCATCAGTGTTCGGACTAGCGCTTTCAATGAGCAGTTCTTC.

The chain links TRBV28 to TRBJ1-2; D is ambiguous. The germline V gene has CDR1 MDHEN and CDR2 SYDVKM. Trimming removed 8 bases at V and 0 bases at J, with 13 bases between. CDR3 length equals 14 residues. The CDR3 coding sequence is TGTGCCAGCCTTCAGTGGTCGTCTAACTATGGCTACACCTTC. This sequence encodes CASLQWSSNYGYTF.

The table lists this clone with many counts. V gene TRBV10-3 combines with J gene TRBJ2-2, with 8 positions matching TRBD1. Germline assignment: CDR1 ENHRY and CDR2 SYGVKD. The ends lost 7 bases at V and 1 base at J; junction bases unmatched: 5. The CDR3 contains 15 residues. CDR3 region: CAINRGDQNTGELFF. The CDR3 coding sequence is TGTGCCATCAACAGGGGGGATCAGAACACCGGGGAGCTGTTTTTT.

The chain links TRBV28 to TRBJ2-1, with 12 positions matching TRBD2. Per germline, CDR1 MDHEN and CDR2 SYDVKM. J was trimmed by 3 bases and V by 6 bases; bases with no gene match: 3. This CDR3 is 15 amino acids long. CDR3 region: CASSLAGGNYNEQFF. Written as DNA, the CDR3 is TGTGCCAGCAGCCTAGCGGGAGGGAACTACAATGAGCAGTTCTTC.

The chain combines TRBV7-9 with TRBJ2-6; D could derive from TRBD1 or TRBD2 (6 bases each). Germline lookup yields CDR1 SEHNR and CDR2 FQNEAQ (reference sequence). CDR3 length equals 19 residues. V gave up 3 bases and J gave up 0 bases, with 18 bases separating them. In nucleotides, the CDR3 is TGTGCCAGCAGCTTCAAGAGGGGGACTTCAAGCTCTGGGGCCAACGTCCTGACTTTC. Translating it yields CASSFKRGTSSSGANVLTF.

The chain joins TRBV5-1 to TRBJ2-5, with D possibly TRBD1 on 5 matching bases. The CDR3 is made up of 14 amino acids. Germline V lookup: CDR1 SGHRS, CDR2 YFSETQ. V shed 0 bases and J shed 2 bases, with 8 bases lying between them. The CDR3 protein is CASSLASGQETQYF. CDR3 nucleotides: TGCGCCAGCAGCTTGGCGTCAGGGCAAGAGACCCAGTACTTC.

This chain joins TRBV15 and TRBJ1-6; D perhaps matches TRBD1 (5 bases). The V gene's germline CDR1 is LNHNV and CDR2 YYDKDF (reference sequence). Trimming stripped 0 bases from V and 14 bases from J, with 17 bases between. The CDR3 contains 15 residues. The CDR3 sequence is CATSRDRGTLEALHF. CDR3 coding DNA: TGTGCCACCAGCAGAGATAGGGGAACTTTGGAGGCCCTCCACTTT.

In DNA, the CDR3 is TGTGCCAGCAGGTCACAGGGTGTGAACGAAAAACTGTTTTTT. Amino acid sequence: CASRSQGVNEKLFF. V is TRBV2 and J is TRBJ1-4; perhaps TRBD1 as D (6 bases). The germline gives CDR1 SNHLY, CDR2 FYNNEI. Trimming stripped 6 bases from V and 8 bases from J, with 16 bases between. This CDR3 has 14 residues.

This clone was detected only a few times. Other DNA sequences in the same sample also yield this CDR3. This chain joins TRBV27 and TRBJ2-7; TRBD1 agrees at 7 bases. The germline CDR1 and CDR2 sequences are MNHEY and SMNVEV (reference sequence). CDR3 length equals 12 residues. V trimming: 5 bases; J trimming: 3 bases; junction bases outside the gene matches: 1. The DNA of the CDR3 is TGTGCCAGCAGTAGGACAGGCTACGAGCAGTACTTC. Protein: CASSRTGYEQYF.

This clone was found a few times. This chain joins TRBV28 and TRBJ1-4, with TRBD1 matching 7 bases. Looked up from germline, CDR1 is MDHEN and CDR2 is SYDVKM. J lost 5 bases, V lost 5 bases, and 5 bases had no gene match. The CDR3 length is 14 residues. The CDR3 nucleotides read TGTGCCAGCAGTATTCCAGGGGGGAATGAAAAACTGTTTTTT. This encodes CASSIPGGNEKLFF.

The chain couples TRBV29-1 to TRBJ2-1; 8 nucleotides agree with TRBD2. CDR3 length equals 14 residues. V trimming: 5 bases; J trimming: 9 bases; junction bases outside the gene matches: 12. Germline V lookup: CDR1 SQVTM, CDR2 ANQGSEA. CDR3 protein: CSVRLSGRVIEQFF. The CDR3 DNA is TGCAGCGTTAGGTTAAGCGGGAGAGTTATTGAGCAGTTCTTC.

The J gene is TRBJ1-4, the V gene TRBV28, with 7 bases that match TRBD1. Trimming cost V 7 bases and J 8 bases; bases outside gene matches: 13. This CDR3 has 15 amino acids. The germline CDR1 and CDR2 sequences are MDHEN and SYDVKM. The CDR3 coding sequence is TGTGCCAGCACCGCACCGGGACAGCTCCGGGAAAAACTGTTTTTT. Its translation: CASTAPGQLREKLFF.

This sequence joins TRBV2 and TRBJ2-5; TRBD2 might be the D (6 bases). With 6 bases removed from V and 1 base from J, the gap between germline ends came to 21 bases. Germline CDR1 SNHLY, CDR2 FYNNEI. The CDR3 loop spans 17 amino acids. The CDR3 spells CASSKGGASGVQETQYF. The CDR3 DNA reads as TGTGCCAGCAGCAAAGGAGGGGCTTCGGGGGTCCAAGAGACCCAGTACTTC.

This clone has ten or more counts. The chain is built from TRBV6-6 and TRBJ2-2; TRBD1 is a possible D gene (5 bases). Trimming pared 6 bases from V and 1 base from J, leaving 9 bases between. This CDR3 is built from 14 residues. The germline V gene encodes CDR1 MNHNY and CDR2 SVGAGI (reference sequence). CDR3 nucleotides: TGTGCCAGCAGCCCCCAGGGGAACACCGGGGAGCTGTTTTTT. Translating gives CASSPQGNTGELFF.

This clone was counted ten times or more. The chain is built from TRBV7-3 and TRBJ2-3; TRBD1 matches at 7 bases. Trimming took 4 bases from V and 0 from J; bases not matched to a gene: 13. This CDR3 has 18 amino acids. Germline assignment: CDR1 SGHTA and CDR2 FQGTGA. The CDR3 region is CASSSGRQGVISTDTQYF. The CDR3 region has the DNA TGTGCCAGCAGCTCGGGCCGTCAGGGGGTGATTAGCACAGATACGCAGTATTTT.